This TCR beta chain was obtained from a study of vaccination effects on CD4 cells after COVID-19. Antigen-specific CD4+ T cells were expanded with viral peptide pools in the ViraFEST assay before sequencing. Isolating CD4+ T cells followed roughly ten days of culture. Previously uninfected by SARS-CoV-2, the vaccine recipients also showed negative nucleocapsid antibodies. Assay used: immunoSEQ multiplex PCR; TCRdb lists only in-frame clones, some missing. The table shows tens of thousands of clones, with around three quarters occurring only once. This clone turned up a few times. Its antigen is not identified. The source is a human donor who received a COVID-19 vaccine. The sequenced sample was CD4+ T cells from PBMCs cultured with HCoV-OC43 spike peptides, obtained before COVID-19 vaccination. Stated subset: HCoV-OC43 spike overlapping peptide pool stimulation.

The CDR3 DNA sequence: TGTGCCAGCAGCTCCCTAAGAGCGGGCGACAATGAGCAGTTCTTC. Amino acids: CASSSLRAGDNEQFF. The chain couples TRBV5-4 to TRBJ2-1, with D possibly matching TRBD2 (6 bases). This CDR3 has 15 residues. V was shortened by 3 bases and J by 5 bases, with 15 bases between the two germline ends. Germline values: CDR1 SGHNT, CDR2 YYREEE (reference sequence).